The 23 T cell receptor beta chains listed next were all sequenced from one sample in a study of T cell responses to AZD1222 COVID-19 vaccine. Using immunoSEQ multiplex PCR, the repertoire was profiled, and TCRdb retains in-frame clones only, with some absent. In the table there are some 62,000 clones, approximately 83% of which are singletons. The input for sequencing was peripheral blood, taken on day 0 of AZD1222 vaccination. The receptor set was obtained from an adult in good health.

About this clone: This same CDR3 is encoded by further DNA sequences in the sample. J is TRBJ2-1 and V is TRBV6-2 or TRBV6-3; D is undetermined. The CDR3 is 12 residues long. Germline V CDR1 and CDR2: MNHEY, SVGEGT. V was shortened by 1 base and J by 10 bases, with 8 bases between the two germline ends. The CDR3 here is CASSYLGNEQFF. The CDR3 region has the DNA TGTGCCAGCAGTTACTTGGGGAACGAGCAGTTCTTC.

V is TRBV3-1 (or the pseudogene TRBV3-2) and J is TRBJ1-5, with D unresolved. CDR1 is LGHDT, CDR2 YNNKEL, per germline (reference sequence). V was clipped by 0 bases and J by 7 bases, with 13 bases between them. The CDR3 spans 15 residues. The CDR3 reads CASSQDTTPGQPQHF. The CDR3 DNA sequence: TGTGCCAGCAGCCAAGATACGACCCCAGGACAGCCCCAGCATTTT.

V and J are TRBV18 and TRBJ1-6; D unclear. Trimming shortened V by 3 bases and J by 9 bases, and 9 bases separated the two germline ends. Germline loops: CDR1 KGHSH, CDR2 LQKENI. CDR3 length: 13 amino acids. CDR3 amino acids: CASSPSTGSPLHF. The CDR3 bases are TGTGCCAGCTCACCGTCGACGGGTTCACCCCTCCACTTT.

This clone has only one observation. The rearrangement uses TRBV12-3 or TRBV12-4 and TRBJ1-2; D possibly corresponds to TRBD1 (6 bases). The CDR3 has 13 residues. V lost 6 bases to trimming and J lost 6 bases, with 14 bases between them. In DNA, the CDR3 is TGTGCCAGCAGACCCCAGGGGATCGATGGCTACACCTTC. This translates into CASRPQGIDGYTF.

J is TRBJ1-6 and V is TRBV2; D ambiguous. V lost 5 bases, J lost 3 bases, and 8 bases lay in between. CDR1 is SNHLY, CDR2 FYNNEI, per germline. This CDR3 is 14 amino acids long. CDR3 in amino acids: CASSPEDYNSPLHF. Here the CDR3 DNA reads TGTGCCAGCAGTCCGGAGGACTATAATTCACCCCTCCACTTT.

The V call is TRBV18, the J call TRBJ1-1; D gene unclear. This CDR3 has 13 amino acids. V shed 2 bases and J shed 4 bases, with 8 bases lying between them. CDR1 KGHSH and CDR2 LQKENI come from the germline V gene. The DNA of the CDR3 is TGTGCCAGCTCACCATCGATGGGCACTGAAGCTTTCTTT. This translates into CASSPSMGTEAFF.

In the case of this clone: One end of the junction varies from germline; a read error may be responsible. Additional DNA sequences in this sample encode the identical CDR3. The V and J genes are TRBV7-6 and TRBJ2-2; possible D gene TRBD2, 5 bases. Per the germline V gene, CDR1 is SGHVS and CDR2 is FNYEAQ. The CDR3 covers 14 residues. The chain's CDR3 is CASSLARNTGELFF. CDR3 coding DNA: TGTGCCAGCAGCCTAGCCAGGAACACCGGGGAGCTGTTTTTT.

CDR3 coding DNA: TGTGCCAGTGGACAGGGAGGCAATGAGCAGTTCTTC. Its protein product is CASGQGGNEQFF. The chain combines TRBV12-3 or TRBV12-4 with TRBJ2-1, with TRBD1 matching over 8 bases. The trim removed 9 bases at V and 6 bases at J, leaving 4 bases unmatched. This CDR3 comprises 12 residues.

The V call is TRBV18, the J call TRBJ1-5; D is ambiguous. This CDR3 is built from 15 residues. The ends were cut back, 5 bases at V and 2 bases at J, with 13 bases in the middle. From germline, CDR1 is KGHSH and CDR2 LQKENI. The CDR3, as DNA: TGTGCCAGCTCAGGAGCTTATGATGGCAATCAGCCCCAGCATTTT. It codes for CASSGAYDGNQPQHF.

The chain couples TRBV24-1 to TRBJ2-3, with D unresolved. The V end was cut by 3 bases, the J end by 7 bases, with 10 bases between. Germline CDR1 and CDR2: KGHDR and SFDVKD. This CDR3 is 13 amino acids long. Here the CDR3 reads CATSDGHRHTQYF. The CDR3 DNA follows: TGTGCCACCAGTGATGGCCACCGCCATACGCAGTATTTT.

The V gene is TRBV28, the J gene TRBJ2-7; 12 nucleotides match TRBD2. This CDR3 comprises 17 residues. In germline, CDR1 is MDHEN, CDR2 SYDVKM. Losses at the gene ends were 4 bases for V and 3 bases for J; bases not matched to a gene: 10. This chain's CDR3 is CASSSILAGGPYYEQYF. The DNA of the CDR3 is TGTGCCAGCAGTTCGATACTAGCGGGGGGCCCCTACTACGAGCAGTACTTC.

The V call is TRBV7-9, the J call TRBJ1-2, with D perhaps TRBD1 (5 bases). Trimming took 5 bases from V and 6 from J, leaving 10 bases between them. Per the germline V gene, CDR1 is SEHNR and CDR2 is FQNEAQ (reference sequence). The CDR3 runs 12 residues. The DNA for the CDR3 is TGTGCCAGCAGCCCGGGGGGGGATGGCTACACCTTC. Its protein product is CASSPGGDGYTF.

The rearrangement uses TRBV27 and TRBJ1-1; TRBD1 is a possible D gene (6 bases). Germline-derived CDR1 and CDR2 are MNHEY and SMNVEV (reference sequence). V was cut by 6 bases and J by 5 bases, with 13 bases left in between. There are 13 residues in the CDR3. The CDR3 is CASRKQGRTEAFF. The CDR3 DNA follows: TGTGCCAGCAGAAAACAGGGTCGGACTGAAGCTTTCTTT.

The chain carries TRBV19 and TRBJ1-1; tentatively, D is TRBD1 (5 bases). V lost 3 bases and J lost 5, with 16 bases in between. The CDR3 covers 15 residues. CDR1 LNHDA and CDR2 SQIVND come from the germline V gene (reference sequence). The CDR3 here is CASSILGDRGTEAFF. The CDR3 coding sequence is TGTGCCAGTAGTATTTTAGGAGACCGGGGGACTGAAGCTTTCTTT.

The rearrangement uses TRBV18 and TRBJ2-7, with 8 bases identical to TRBD2. J gave up 0 bases and V 5 bases, and 6 bases lay outside the gene matches. CDR3 size: 15 residues. The germline V gene encodes CDR1 KGHSH and CDR2 LQKENI. This chain's CDR3 is CASSLSGGISYEQYF. Written as DNA, the CDR3 is TGTGCCAGCTCATTGTCGGGGGGGATCTCCTACGAGCAGTACTTC.

This clone appeared a single time. V and J are TRBV7-2 and TRBJ2-1; D ambiguous. The germline CDR1 and CDR2 sequences are SGHTA and FQGNSA. CDR3 length: 13 amino acids. Trimming stripped 1 base from V and 10 bases from J, with 11 bases between. CDR3 nucleotides: TGTGCCAGCAGCTTAGGAAAGGCTCTCGAGCAGTTCTTC. The encoded protein is CASSLGKALEQFF.

This chain joins TRBV2 and TRBJ2-5; D not certain. The germline V gene has CDR1 SNHLY and CDR2 FYNNEI. The CDR3 spans 10 residues. The V end lost 9 bases, the J end lost 5 bases, and 7 bases lay between the germline ends. The CDR3: CARERETQYF. The CDR3 DNA sequence: TGTGCCAGAGAAAGGGAGACCCAGTACTTC.

The rearrangement links TRBV19 to TRBJ2-2, with 8 bases identical to TRBD1. Germline CDR1 reads LNHDA; CDR2 reads SQIVND (reference sequence). The CDR3 is 14 amino acids. The CDR3 DNA follows: TGTGCGACCCTGGACAGGGCGGGGACCGGGGAGCTGTTTTTT. Amino acid sequence: CATLDRAGTGELFF.

The count of this clone is one. V and J are TRBV6-2 or TRBV6-3 and TRBJ2-1, with D perhaps matching TRBD1 (6 bases). This CDR3 spans 14 amino acids. Trimming pared 5 bases from V and 4 bases from J, leaving 12 bases between. Germline CDR1 reads MNHEY; CDR2 reads SVGEGT. The DNA of the CDR3 is TGTGCCAGCAGTACGAGGGGGAGTTACAATGAGCAGTTCTTC. Its translation is CASSTRGSYNEQFF.

This clone showed up just once. The rearrangement links TRBV7-6 to TRBJ1-4; 9 bases are shared with TRBD1. Trimming cost V 5 bases and J 6 bases; bases outside gene matches: 4. Germline CDR1 is SGHVS and CDR2 is FNYEAQ. The CDR3 covers 14 residues. This CDR3 reads CASSTGGRDEKLFF. CDR3 coding DNA: TGTGCCAGCAGCACAGGGGGCAGGGATGAAAAACTGTTTTTT.

The chain couples TRBV5-1 to TRBJ2-2, with 8 nucleotides matching TRBD1. Germline CDR1 SGHRS, CDR2 YFSETQ. The ends lost 4 bases at V and 1 base at J; junction bases unmatched: 12. The CDR3 has 18 amino acids. Here the CDR3 reads CASSPRSGQGRNTGELFF. In nucleotides, the CDR3 is TGCGCCAGCAGCCCTAGGTCTGGACAGGGCCGGAACACCGGGGAGCTGTTTTTT.

The chain has TRBV5-5 and TRBJ2-5; tentative D call: TRBD2 (5 bases). In germline, CDR1 is SGHKS, CDR2 YYEKEE (reference sequence). The CDR3 loop spans 12 amino acids. V lost 4 bases, J lost 5 bases, and 9 bases lay in between. The CDR3 region is CASSTEDETQYF. The CDR3 bases are TGTGCCAGCAGCACGGAGGATGAGACCCAGTACTTC.

This chain connects TRBV29-1 to TRBJ2-2; TRBD2 matches at 11 bases. CDR3 length: 15 amino acids. V was pared by 3 bases and J by 4 bases, with 4 bases of the junction left unmatched. Germline assignment: CDR1 SQVTM and CDR2 ANQGSEA. The CDR3 is CSVELAGGPTGELFF. In nucleotides, the CDR3 is TGCAGCGTTGAGCTAGCGGGGGGCCCCACCGGGGAGCTGTTTTTT.